Shown below are 21 T cell receptor beta chains from a single sample sequenced in a study of T-cell reconstitution after alpha-beta-depleted transplantation in children. The TCRbeta library incorporated unique molecular identifiers. TCRdb independently ran MiXCR on the PCR reads; one entry per CDR3 protein. Seen here are around 480,000 distinct CDR3 sequences, over 25% observed once, and the top ten hold 2% to 3%. The sequencing used PBMCs from the stem cell graft donor, collected from the stem cell graft. These receptors originate from a human donor who donated a stem cell graft to a child with aplastic anemia.

This chain links TRBV5-1 with TRBJ2-5, with a weak D call TRBD2 (5 bases). The ends were cut back, 0 bases at V and 7 bases at J, with 19 bases in the middle. CDR3 size: 16 residues. Germline CDR1 is SGHRS and CDR2 is YFSETQ. The CDR3 DNA reads as TGCGCCAGCAGCTTGGAGTCGGGGAGCGGATTCGGGACCCAGTACTTC. As protein: CASSLESGSGFGTQYF.

This chain joins TRBV9 and TRBJ2-7; 7 nucleotides align to TRBD2. Germline V gene lookup returns CDR1 SGDLS and CDR2 YYNGEE. Unmatched junction bases numbered 6, after V lost 0 bases and J lost 3 bases. The CDR3 is made up of 15 amino acids. The CDR3, as DNA: TGTGCCAGCAGCGTAGGGCGGGAGCGGGACTACGAGCAGTACGTC. As protein: CASSVGRERDYEQYV.

This clonotype was detected ten times or more. The V gene is TRBV6-5, the J gene TRBJ2-7; 11 positions match TRBD2. With V trimmed by 2 bases and J by 4 bases, 1 base remained unmatched. The CDR3 is made up of 14 amino acids. Germline V gives CDR1 MNHEY, CDR2 SVGAGI. The CDR3 protein is CASSYGTSGYEQYF. DNA for the CDR3: TGTGCCAGCAGTTACGGGACTAGCGGTTACGAGCAGTACTTC.

There are a few counts of this clonotype. This chain joins TRBV30 and TRBJ1-3, with D possibly being TRBD1 (5 bases). Germline assignment: CDR1 GTSNPN and CDR2 SVGIG (reference sequence). The CDR3 has 14 amino acids. V shed 2 bases and J shed 3 bases, with 11 bases lying between them. The chain's CDR3 is CAWSSGLGGNTIYF. The DNA of the CDR3 is TGTGCCTGGAGTTCAGGGCTGGGTGGAAACACCATATATTTT.

The chain couples TRBV10-3 to TRBJ1-6, with TRBD1 matching over 9 bases. CDR3 length: 14 amino acids. CDR1 is ENHRY, CDR2 SYGVKD, per germline. V gave up 3 bases and J gave up 10 bases; unmatched junction bases: 4. The chain's CDR3 is CAISEFTGGSPLHF. The CDR3 bases are TGTGCCATCAGTGAATTTACAGGGGGCTCACCCCTCCACTTT.

The gene calls are TRBV20-1 and TRBJ2-7, with TRBD1 matching over 7 bases. Germline V gene data show CDR1 as DFQATT and CDR2 as SNEGSKA (reference sequence). The CDR3 runs 13 residues. The V gene end was trimmed by 6 bases and the J gene end by 4 bases; junction bases not matched to a gene: 9. In nucleotides, the CDR3 is TGCAGTGCCGAAGCAGGGGGTGGGTACGAGCAGTACTTC. Protein product: CSAEAGGGYEQYF.

The table lists this clonotype with a few counts. The CDR3 reads CASSLDAENYGYTF. In DNA, the CDR3 is TGTGCCAGCAGCTTAGACGCCGAGAACTATGGCTACACCTTC. The rearrangement uses TRBV7-9 and TRBJ1-2; unclear D gene. The V end lost 1 base, the J end lost 2 bases, and 8 bases lay between the germline ends. The CDR3 extends over 14 amino acids. Germline V gene data show CDR1 as SEHNR and CDR2 as FQNEAQ (reference sequence).

The V call is TRBV29-1, the J call TRBJ2-1; 9 bases fit TRBD2. Germline trimming cut 4 bases from V and 4 bases from J; bases unmatched to any gene: 5. Germline V gene sequence: CDR1 SQVTM, CDR2 ANQGSEA. The CDR3 has 14 residues. CDR3 in DNA: TGCAGCGTTGGGCCTAGCGGGGAGTACAATGAGCAGTTCTTC. Encoded protein: CSVGPSGEYNEQFF.

The chain joins TRBV25-1 to TRBJ2-3; D not resolved. Trimming stripped 3 bases from V and 6 bases from J, with 16 bases between. Germline CDR1 and CDR2: MGHDK and SYGVNS. The CDR3 extends over 15 amino acids. CDR3 nucleotides: TGTGCCAGCAGTGAGCTGGGCTCCTTGGGGGATACGCAGTATTTT. It specifies CASSELGSLGDTQYF.

The gene calls are TRBV4-2 and TRBJ2-6, with D perhaps matching TRBD2 (7 bases). The CDR3 runs 17 residues. Germline values: CDR1 LGHNA, CDR2 YNFKEQ. The germline V and J ends were trimmed by 3 bases and 0 bases, with 12 bases remaining between them. This CDR3 reads CASSQAGAFSGANVLTF. The CDR3 coding sequence is TGTGCCAGCAGCCAGGCGGGGGCCTTCTCTGGGGCCAACGTCCTGACTTTC.

As for this clonotype: Germline is not matched at one junction end, which may reflect a read error. V usage is TRBV5-6 and J usage is TRBJ1-5, with TRBD1 matching 8 bases. CDR3 length equals 17 residues. CDR1 is SGHDT and CDR2 is YYEEEE in the germline V gene. The chain's CDR3 is CATSFRQGTTSNQPQHF. The CDR3 bases are TGTGCCACCAGCTTTCGACAGGGGACGACGAGCAATCAGCCCCAGCATTTT.

In this sample, this clonotype turned up a few times. This sequence joins TRBV6-2 or TRBV6-3 and TRBJ2-1; TRBD2 agrees at 7 bases. CDR1 is MNHEY, CDR2 SVGEGT, per germline. This CDR3 is built from 18 residues. After removal of 0 bases from V and 4 bases from J, the junction contained 12 bases not matched to a gene. CDR3 sequence reads: CASSYSGGWASGYNEQFF. CDR3 in DNA: TGTGCCAGCAGTTACTCGGGAGGATGGGCTAGCGGTTACAATGAGCAGTTCTTC.

CDR3 sequence: CASSWRAGGETQYF. The CDR3 region has the DNA TGTGCCAGCAGCTGGCGGGCCGGTGGGGAGACCCAGTACTTC. This rearrangement joins TRBV5-6 to TRBJ2-5; D possibly corresponds to TRBD2 (5 bases). Between the trimmed V and J ends, which lost 3 bases and 5 bases, there was a span of 14 bases. Germline values: CDR1 SGHDT, CDR2 YYEEEE. The CDR3 is 14 amino acids.

The chain combines TRBV24-1 with TRBJ2-5; D possibly corresponds to TRBD2 (5 bases). Trimming took 3 bases from V and 4 from J, leaving 17 bases between them. Germline CDR1 is KGHDR and CDR2 is SFDVKD. The CDR3 length is 16 residues. The CDR3 loop reads CATSDRMDSKGETQYF. The CDR3 DNA follows: TGTGCCACCAGTGATCGTATGGACTCGAAGGGAGAGACCCAGTACTTC.

The chain uses TRBV18 and TRBJ2-5; D might be TRBD1 (6 bases). V was trimmed by 1 base and J by 4 bases, leaving 10 bases between them. The V gene's germline CDR1 is KGHSH and CDR2 LQKENI. This CDR3 is built from 14 residues. CDR3: CASSPQSRGETQYF. The CDR3 DNA reads as TGTGCCAGCTCACCACAATCCAGGGGAGAGACCCAGTACTTC.

The chain uses TRBV5-6 and TRBJ1-1; D ambiguous. V gave up 4 bases and J gave up 0 bases, with 10 bases separating them. The CDR3 consists of 14 residues. Germline-derived CDR1 and CDR2 are SGHDT and YYEEEE. The DNA for the CDR3 is TGTGCCAGCAGCCGTCAAGCCATGAACACTGAAGCTTTCTTT. Translating it yields CASSRQAMNTEAFF.

This clonotype was counted only a few times. V gene TRBV5-1 combines with J gene TRBJ2-7; 7 bases are a match to TRBD1. V lost 3 bases, J lost 2 bases, and 11 bases stayed unmatched. The CDR3 covers 16 residues. Germline V gene sequence: CDR1 SGHRS, CDR2 YFSETQ. The CDR3: CASSSPQTGSPYEQYF. CDR3 DNA: TGCGCCAGCAGCTCGCCCCAGACAGGGTCCCCCTACGAGCAGTACTTC.

This chain joins TRBV11-2 and TRBJ2-5, with D unresolved. Trimming removed 5 bases from V and 4 bases from J, with 11 bases in between. The germline V gene has CDR1 SGHAT and CDR2 FQNNGV. The CDR3 is 13 residues long. The CDR3 DNA is TGTGCCAGCAGCAACTCCTACGGAGAGACCCAGTACTTC. This gives the protein CASSNSYGETQYF.

This sequence joins TRBV5-1 and TRBJ2-3; 11 bases are a match to TRBD1. Germline CDR1 is SGHRS and CDR2 is YFSETQ. V lost 4 bases, J lost 0 bases, and 10 bases stayed unmatched. CDR3 length: 18 amino acids. CDR3 amino acids: CASSPWGGQGASTDTQYF. CDR3 bases: TGCGCCAGCAGCCCCTGGGGCGGACAGGGGGCTAGCACAGATACGCAGTATTTT.

The chain uses TRBV7-8 and TRBJ2-1; 7 bases match TRBD2. The DNA end is a closer match to TRBJ2-5, so the J assignment may be wrong. The germline CDR1 and CDR2 sequences are SGHVS and FQNEAQ. The CDR3 covers 16 residues. CDR3 DNA: TGTGCCAGCAGCTTAAGGGGCGGGAGTGGGCTGCAGACCCAGTACTTC. This sequence encodes CASSLRGGSGLQTQYF.

CDR3 sequence reads: CASSFSSPGTSGANVLTF. The CDR3 DNA reads TGTGCCAGCAGCTTTTCGTCTCCAGGAACCTCTGGGGCCAACGTCCTGACTTTC. V gene TRBV11-2 combines with J gene TRBJ2-6; no firm D call. The germline V gene encodes CDR1 SGHAT and CDR2 FQNNGV. CDR3 length equals 18 residues. Trimming took off 3 bases at V and 0 bases at J, with 15 bases between the two ends.